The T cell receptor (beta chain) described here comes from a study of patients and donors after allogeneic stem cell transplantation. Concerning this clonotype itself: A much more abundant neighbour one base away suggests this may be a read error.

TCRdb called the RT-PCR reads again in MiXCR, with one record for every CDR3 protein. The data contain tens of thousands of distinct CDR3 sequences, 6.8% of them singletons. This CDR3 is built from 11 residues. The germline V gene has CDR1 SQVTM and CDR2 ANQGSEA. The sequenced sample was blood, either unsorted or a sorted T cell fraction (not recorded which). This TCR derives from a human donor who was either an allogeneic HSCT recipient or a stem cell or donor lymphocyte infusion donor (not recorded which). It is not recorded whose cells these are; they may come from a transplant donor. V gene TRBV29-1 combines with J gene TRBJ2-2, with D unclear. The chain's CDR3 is CSASNTAELFF. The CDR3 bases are TGCAGCGCCTCGAACACCGCGGAGCTGTTTTTT.